This T cell receptor beta chain is drawn from a study of siplizumab effects on memory and regulatory T cells. This table comes from immunoSEQ multiplex PCR, and its TCRdb copy is limited to in-frame clones, with some not included. This sample carries around 94,000 clones, roughly 90% of them seen once, and the ten largest clones take about 1.1%. Note on this clone: Its antigen is currently unknown.

General study points: Siplizumab caused a significant drop in alloreactive sequences traceable to unstimulated CD4+ memory cells.

The sequencing sample was made of CD4+ T cells sorted from blood. The TCR originated in a human donor in good health.

Here the CDR3 DNA reads TGTGCCAGCAGCCCGGTGGGGGACACTGAAGCTTTCTTT. It encodes CASSPVGDTEAFF. The rearrangement joins TRBV5-6 to TRBJ1-1; D may be TRBD1 (5 bases). The CDR3 runs to 13 residues. Trimming cost V 4 bases and J 3 bases, with 10 bases left between them. Germline values: CDR1 SGHDT, CDR2 YYEEEE. Complete variable domain (other parts from reference TRBV5-6 and TRBJ1-1): DAGVTQSPTHLIKTRGQQVTLRCSPKSGHDTVSWYQQALGQGPQFIFQYYEEEERQRGNFPDRFSGHQFPNYSSELNVNALLLGDSALYLCASSPVGDTEAFFGQGTRLTVV.